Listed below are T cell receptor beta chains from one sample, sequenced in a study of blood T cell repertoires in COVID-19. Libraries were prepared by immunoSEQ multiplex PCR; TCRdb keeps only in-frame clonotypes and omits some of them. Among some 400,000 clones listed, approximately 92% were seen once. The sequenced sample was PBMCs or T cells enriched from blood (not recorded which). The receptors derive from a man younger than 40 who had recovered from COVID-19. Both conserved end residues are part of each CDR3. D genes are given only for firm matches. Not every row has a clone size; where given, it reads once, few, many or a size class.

CDR3: CASRTSGSDEQFF; DNA: TGTGCCAGCAGAACTAGCGGGAGCGATGAGCAGTTCTTC; D: TRBD2; J: TRBJ2-1; V: TRBV11-2; size: .
CDR3: CASSSVNTEAFF; DNA: TGTGCCAGCAGTTCCGTGAACACTGAAGCTTTCTTT; D: .; J: TRBJ1-1; V: TRBV27; size: .
CDR3: CASSLWSRGNRIAEAFF; DNA: TGTGCCAGCAGTTTGTGGAGCAGGGGAAATAGGATCGCTGAAGCTTTCTTT; D: .; J: TRBJ1-1; V: TRBV28; size: .
CDR3: CASTKQTGYQPQHF; DNA: TGTGCCAGTACCAAACAAACAGGGTATCAGCCCCAGCATTTT; D: .; J: TRBJ1-5; V: TRBV19; size: few
CDR3: CASSQGEIRTEAFF; DNA: TGTGCCAGCAGCCAAGGCGAGATTAGAACTGAAGCTTTCTTT; D: .; J: TRBJ1-1; V: TRBV3-1/TRBV3-2; size: .
CDR3: CATTPGGGQPQHF; DNA: TGTGCCACTACCCCCGGGGGTGGGCAGCCCCAGCATTTT; D: .; J: TRBJ1-5; V: TRBV19; size: .
CDR3: CASSQGGTRTYNEQFF; DNA: TGCGCCAGCAGCCAAGGTGGGACACGAACCTACAATGAGCAGTTCTTC; D: .; J: TRBJ2-1; V: TRBV4-1; size: .
CDR3: CASSLDPSTGELFF; DNA: TGTGCCAGCAGCTTGGATCCGAGCACCGGGGAGCTGTTTTTT; D: .; J: TRBJ2-2; V: TRBV5-4; size: once
CDR3: CASSASSGTSGRRDTQYF; DNA: TGTGCCAGTAGTGCCTCCTCCGGGACTAGCGGGAGACGAGATACGCAGTATTTT; D: TRBD2; J: TRBJ2-3; V: TRBV19; size: .
CDR3: CASSAGTAGEKLFF; DNA: TGCGCCAGCAGCGCCGGTACCGCAGGTGAAAAACTGTTTTTT; D: .; J: TRBJ1-4; V: TRBV5-1; size: .
CDR3: CASSLEAEAFF; DNA: TGTGCCAGCAGTTTGGAGGCTGAAGCTTTCTTT; D: .; J: TRBJ1-1; V: TRBV12-3/TRBV12-4; size: .
CDR3: CASGDSVYGYTF; DNA: TGTGCCAGCGGAGACAGTGTCTATGGCTACACCTTC; D: .; J: TRBJ1-2; V: TRBV12-3/TRBV12-4; size: once
CDR3: CASSPWADTQYF; DNA: TGTGCCAGCAGCCCCTGGGCGGATACGCAGTATTTT; D: .; J: TRBJ2-3; V: TRBV7-9; size: once
CDR3: CASSSGINTGELFF; DNA: TGCGCCAGCAGTTCAGGGATTAACACCGGGGAGCTGTTTTTT; D: .; J: TRBJ2-2; V: TRBV10-1; size: .
CDR3: CASSFRTGGMWEQYF; DNA: TGCGCCAGCAGCTTTCGGACAGGGGGTATGTGGGAGCAGTACTTC; D: TRBD1; J: TRBJ2-7; V: TRBV4-1; size: .
CDR3: CASSPGRLNTGELFF; DNA: TGTGCCAGCAGTCCGGGGAGATTAAACACCGGGGAGCTGTTTTTT; D: .; J: TRBJ2-2; V: TRBV28; size: .
CDR3: CASSVIAAFTDTQYF; DNA: TGTGCCAGCAGCGTAATAGCGGCCTTCACAGATACGCAGTATTTT; D: .; J: TRBJ2-3; V: TRBV9; size: .
CDR3: CASRAGIYEQYF; DNA: TGTGCCAGCAGGGCGGGAATTTACGAGCAGTACTTC; D: .; J: TRBJ2-7; V: TRBV28; size: .
CDR3: CASSLQGSSGNTIYF; DNA: TGTGCCAGCAGCTTGCAGGGAAGCTCTGGAAACACCATATATTTT; D: .; J: TRBJ1-3; V: TRBV11-2; size: .
CDR3: CASSTGTVSYEQYF; DNA: TGCGCCAGCAGCACCGGGACAGTCTCCTACGAGCAGTACTTC; D: TRBD1; J: TRBJ2-7; V: TRBV5-1; size: .
CDR3: CASKGVRDNGELFF; DNA: TGTGCCAGCAAGGGAGTTAGGGATAACGGGGAGCTGTTTTTT; D: .; J: TRBJ2-2; V: TRBV7-2; size: .
CDR3: CASRGQGESPLHF; DNA: TGTGCCAGCCGAGGACAGGGCGAGTCACCCCTCCACTTT; D: TRBD1; J: TRBJ1-6; V: TRBV2; size: .
CDR3: CSASGPASGYEQYF; DNA: TGCAGTGCTAGTGGCCCAGCGAGCGGCTACGAGCAGTACTTC; D: .; J: TRBJ2-7; V: TRBV20-1; size: .
CDR3: CASPRPVRSDTEAFF; DNA: TGTGCCAGCCCCAGGCCCGTGCGATCAGACACTGAAGCTTTCTTT; D: .; J: TRBJ1-1; V: TRBV6-4; size: .
CDR3: CASGPGQGTNEKLFF; DNA: TGTGCTAGTGGCCCCGGACAGGGCACTAATGAAAAACTGTTTTTT; D: TRBD1; J: TRBJ1-4; V: TRBV12-5; size: .
CDR3: CASSSSSGSPDEQFF; DNA: TGTGCCAGCAGCTCGTCTAGCGGGAGTCCGGATGAGCAGTTCTTC; D: TRBD2; J: TRBJ2-1; V: TRBV7-9; size: .
CDR3: CASSHSGSGTDTQYF; DNA: TGTGCCAGCAGCCACAGCGGGAGTGGGACAGATACGCAGTATTTT; D: TRBD2; J: TRBJ2-3; V: TRBV11-2; size: once
CDR3: CASSRYNTGTEAFF; DNA: TGTGCCAGCAGCCGATACAACACGGGCACTGAAGCTTTCTTT; D: .; J: TRBJ1-1; V: TRBV7-6; size: .
CDR3: CAISESGQGSDTQYF; DNA: TGTGCCATCAGTGAGTCAGGACAGGGGTCAGATACGCAGTATTTT; D: TRBD1; J: TRBJ2-3; V: TRBV10-3; size: .
CDR3: CASSPLRGQNTEAFF; DNA: TGTGCCAGCTCACCACTGAGGGGGCAGAACACTGAAGCTTTCTTT; D: TRBD1; J: TRBJ1-1; V: TRBV18; size: .
CDR3: CASSADSYNEQFF; DNA: TGTGCCAGCAGTGCGGACAGCTACAATGAGCAGTTCTTC; D: .; J: TRBJ2-1; V: TRBV2; size: few
CDR3: CASSLRSGGVTDTQYF; DNA: TGTGCCAGCAGTTTAAGGTCGGGAGGGGTCACAGATACGCAGTATTTT; D: TRBD2; J: TRBJ2-3; V: TRBV28; size: .
CDR3: CASSLYKNSPLHF; DNA: TGCGCCAGCAGCCTGTACAAGAATTCACCCCTCCACTTT; D: .; J: TRBJ1-6; V: TRBV5-1; size: few
CDR3: CASSPGQGLSYEQYF; DNA: TGTGCCAGCTCACCGGGACAGGGGTTATCCTACGAGCAGTACTTC; D: TRBD1; J: TRBJ2-7; V: TRBV18; size: .
CDR3: CASSRGGSRTGELFF; DNA: TGTGCCAGCAGCCGGGGAGGGAGTCGTACCGGGGAGCTGTTTTTT; D: TRBD2; J: TRBJ2-2; V: TRBV3-1/TRBV3-2; size: few
CDR3: CASSYSPQGGNQPQHF; DNA: TGTGCCAGCAGTTACTCACCACAGGGAGGCAATCAGCCCCAGCATTTT; D: .; J: TRBJ1-5; V: TRBV6-5; size: .
CDR3: CASSLAGVTDTEAFF; DNA: TGTGCCAGCAGCTTGGCAGGGGTCACTGACACTGAAGCTTTCTTT; D: .; J: TRBJ1-1; V: TRBV5-5; size: once
CDR3: CASSPPDRGIGETQYF; DNA: TGTGCCAGCTCACCACCGGACAGGGGGATCGGAGAGACCCAGTACTTC; D: TRBD1; J: TRBJ2-5; V: TRBV18; size: .
CDR3: CASSLGTGETQYF; DNA: TGCGCCAGCAGCTTGGGGACAGGAGAGACCCAGTACTTC; D: TRBD1; J: TRBJ2-5; V: TRBV5-1; size: .
CDR3: CSVRAGGPADTQYF; DNA: TGCAGCGTTCGAGCGGGAGGCCCAGCAGATACGCAGTATTTT; D: TRBD2; J: TRBJ2-3; V: TRBV29-1; size: .
CDR3: CASSPPTGAYNEQFF; DNA: TGTGCCAGCTCACCACCGACAGGAGCCTACAATGAGCAGTTCTTC; D: .; J: TRBJ2-1; V: TRBV18; size: .
CDR3: CASSEAGQQGASPLHF; DNA: TGTGCCAGCAGTGAAGCGGGGCAACAGGGAGCTTCACCCCTCCACTTT; D: .; J: TRBJ1-6; V: TRBV2; size: .
CDR3: CAISSPGQNTEAFF; DNA: TGTGCCATCAGTTCCCCGGGACAGAACACTGAAGCTTTCTTT; D: .; J: TRBJ1-1; V: TRBV10-3; size: .
CDR3: CASSYSSGLKNEQFF; DNA: TGTGCCAGCAGTTACTCCTCGGGACTTAAGAATGAGCAGTTCTTC; D: .; J: TRBJ2-1; V: TRBV6-5; size: .
CDR3: CASSPPGYGYTF; DNA: TGTGCCAGCAGCCCGCCGGGATATGGCTACACCTTC; D: .; J: TRBJ1-2; V: TRBV28; size: .
CDR3: CASRRTATEAFF; DNA: TGTGCCAGCAGACGGACAGCCACCGAAGCTTTCTTT; D: .; J: TRBJ1-1; V: TRBV2; size: .
CDR3: CASSLGGGEKLFF; DNA: TGTGCCAGCAGCTTAGGGGGAGGTGAAAAACTGTTTTTT; D: .; J: TRBJ1-4; V: TRBV11-2; size: .
CDR3: CASSKGTGDQETQYF; DNA: TGCGCCAGCAGCAAGGGGACAGGGGATCAAGAGACCCAGTACTTC; D: TRBD1; J: TRBJ2-5; V: TRBV5-1; size: once
CDR3: CAISELAGDEQFF; DNA: TGTGCCATCAGTGAACTAGCGGGAGATGAGCAGTTCTTC; D: TRBD2; J: TRBJ2-1; V: TRBV10-3; size: once
CDR3: CASSLGAGANTGELFF; DNA: TGTGCCAGCAGCTTGGGGGCAGGGGCGAACACCGGGGAGCTGTTTTTT; D: .; J: TRBJ2-2; V: TRBV5-6; size: .
CDR3: CASSSGPGEQYF; DNA: TGTGCCAGCAGCTCCGGGCCGGGGGAGCAGTACTTC; D: .; J: TRBJ2-7; V: TRBV11-3; size: .
CDR3: CASSRENRGGYTF; DNA: TGTGCCAGCAGCCGAGAGAACAGGGGCGGCTACACCTTC; D: TRBD1; J: TRBJ1-2; V: TRBV12-3/TRBV12-4; size: few
CDR3: CASSVRARNTEAFF; DNA: TGTGCCAGTAGTGTCAGGGCCCGGAACACTGAAGCTTTCTTT; D: .; J: TRBJ1-1; V: TRBV19; size: .
CDR3: CASRTGVGPDTQYF; DNA: TGTGCCAGCAGGACAGGGGTCGGTCCAGATACGCAGTATTTT; D: TRBD1; J: TRBJ2-3; V: TRBV27; size: .
CDR3: CASSNTPPGHGYTF; DNA: TGTGCCAGCAGCAATACCCCCCCAGGGCACGGCTACACCTTC; D: .; J: TRBJ1-2; V: TRBV11-2; size: .